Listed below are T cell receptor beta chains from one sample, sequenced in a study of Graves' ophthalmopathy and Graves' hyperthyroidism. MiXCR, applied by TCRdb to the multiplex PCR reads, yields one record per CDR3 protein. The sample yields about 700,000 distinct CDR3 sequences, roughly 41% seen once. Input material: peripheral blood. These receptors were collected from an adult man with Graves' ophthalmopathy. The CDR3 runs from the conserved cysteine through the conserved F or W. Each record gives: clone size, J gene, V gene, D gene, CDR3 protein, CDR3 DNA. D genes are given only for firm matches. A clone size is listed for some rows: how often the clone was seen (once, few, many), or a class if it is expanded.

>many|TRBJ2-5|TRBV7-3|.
CASSATRGQSGETQYF
TGTGCCAGCAGCGCCACTAGAGGACAGTCAGGGGAGACCCAGTACTTC
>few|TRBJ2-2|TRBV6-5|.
CASKGRMPNTGELFF
TGTGCCAGCAAAGGAAGGATGCCGAACACCGGGGAGCTGTTTTTT
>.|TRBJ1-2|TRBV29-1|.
CSSPINYGYTF
TGCAGCAGTCCGATTAACTATGGCTACACCTTC
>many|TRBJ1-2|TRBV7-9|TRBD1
CASSFGQGDYGYTF
TGTGCCAGCAGCTTCGGACAGGGAGACTATGGCTACACCTTC
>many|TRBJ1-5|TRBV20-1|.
CSARDGADLDNQPQHF
TGCAGTGCTAGAGATGGGGCGGACCTAGACAATCAGCCCCAGCATTTT
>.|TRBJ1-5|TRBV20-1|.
CSAREDNQPQHF
TGCAGTGCTAGAGAGGACAATCAGCCCCAGCATTTT
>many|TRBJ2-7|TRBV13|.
CASSLGHSREQYF
TGTGCCAGCAGCTTAGGCCACTCGCGGGAGCAGTACTTC
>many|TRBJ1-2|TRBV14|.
CASSQDGLHYGYTF
TGTGCCAGCAGCCAAGACGGGCTGCACTATGGCTACACCTTC
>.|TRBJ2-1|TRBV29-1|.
CSVALGAPSSYNEQFF
TGCAGCGTGGCCTTAGGGGCCCCTAGCTCCTACAATGAGCAGTTCTTC
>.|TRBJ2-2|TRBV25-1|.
CASVRGGATGELFF
TGTGCCAGCGTTCGAGGGGGTGCAACCGGGGAGCTGTTTTTT
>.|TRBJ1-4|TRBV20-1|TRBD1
CSARDPGQINEKLFF
TGCAGTGCTAGAGACCCGGGACAGATTAATGAAAAACTGTTTTTT
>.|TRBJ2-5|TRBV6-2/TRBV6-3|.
CASSYAGTRGETQYF
TGTGCCAGCAGTTACGCCGGGACAAGGGGAGAGACCCAGTACTTC
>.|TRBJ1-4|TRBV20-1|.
CSAGDRNADEKLFF
TGCAGTGCTGGAGATCGTAACGCGGATGAAAAACTGTTTTTT
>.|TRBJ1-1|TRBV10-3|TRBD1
CAISESPGTGNGGAFF
TGTGCCATCAGTGAGTCCCCTGGGACAGGGAATGGGGGAGCTTTCTTT
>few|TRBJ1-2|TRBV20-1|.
CSAREWHQGDYGYTF
TGCAGTGCTAGAGAATGGCACCAAGGGGACTATGGCTACACCTTC
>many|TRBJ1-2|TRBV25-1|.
CASSTSVGGYTF
.
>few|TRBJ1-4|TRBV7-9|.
CASSAAGTPNEKLFF
TGTGCCAGCAGCGCCGCCGGGACACCTAATGAAAAACTGTTTTTT
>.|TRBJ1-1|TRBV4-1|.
CASSQTHGGEAFF
TGCGCCAGCAGCCAAACCCACGGGGGTGAAGCTTTCTTT
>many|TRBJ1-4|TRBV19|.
CASSTPRDEKLFF
TGTGCCAGTAGTACCCCCCGGGATGAAAAACTGTTTTTT
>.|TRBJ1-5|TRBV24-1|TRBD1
CASSPGQGFDQPQHF
TGTGCCAGCAGCCCAGGACAGGGATTTGATCAGCCCCAGCATTTT
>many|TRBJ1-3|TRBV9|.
CASSPPGKSAGNTIYF
TGTGCCAGCAGCCCGCCGGGGAAGTCGGCTGGAAACACCATATATTTT
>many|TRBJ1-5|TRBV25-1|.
CASSDDRLNQPQHF
TGTGCCAGCAGTGATGACAGGCTAAATCAGCCCCAGCATTTT
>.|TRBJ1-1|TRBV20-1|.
CSARVDTEAFF
TGCAGTGCTAGGGTTGACACTGAAGCTTTCTTT
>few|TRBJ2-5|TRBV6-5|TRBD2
CASSLAGGVQETQYF
TGTGCCAGCAGTTTAGCGGGAGGGGTACAGGAGACCCAGTACTTC
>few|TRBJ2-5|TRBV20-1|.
CSGVGGETQYF
TGCAGTGGTGTCGGGGGAGAGACCCAGTACTTC
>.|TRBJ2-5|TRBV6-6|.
CASQDQETQYF
TGTGCCAGTCAAGACCAAGAGACCCAGTACTTC
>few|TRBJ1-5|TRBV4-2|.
CASSQGGDLGQPQHF
TGTGCCAGCAGCCAAGGGGGAGACCTGGGACAGCCCCAGCATTTT
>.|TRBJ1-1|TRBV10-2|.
CASSVYSWGATEAFF
TGCGCCAGCAGTGTCTATTCGTGGGGGGCCACTGAAGCTTTCTTT
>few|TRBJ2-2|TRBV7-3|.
CASTLLGGNTGELFF
TGTGCCAGCACCCTTTTGGGGGGGAACACCGGGGAGCTGTTTTTT
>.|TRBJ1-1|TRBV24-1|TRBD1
CATSDPGTGRVEAFF
TGTGCCACCAGTGACCCAGGGACAGGGAGGGTTGAAGCTTTCTTT
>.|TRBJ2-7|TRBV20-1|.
CSASSTSYEQYF
TGCAGTGCTAGCTCCACCTCCTACGAGCAGTACTTC
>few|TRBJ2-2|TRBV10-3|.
CAISEISGTGTGELFF
TGTGCCATCAGTGAGATTTCCGGCACGGGCACCGGGGAGCTGTTTTTT
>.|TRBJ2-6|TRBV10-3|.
CAISGRVGLGANVLTF
TGTGCCATCAGCGGCAGGGTGGGACTGGGGGCCAACGTCCTGACTTTC
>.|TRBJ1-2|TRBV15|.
CATSRGTGGNGYTF
TGTGCCACCAGCAGAGGGACGGGGGGGAATGGCTACACCTTC
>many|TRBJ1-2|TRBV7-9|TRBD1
CASGTGVSYGYTF
TGTGCCAGCGGGACAGGGGTGAGCTATGGCTACACCTTC
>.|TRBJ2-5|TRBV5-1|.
CASGPTGFQETQYF
TGCGCCAGCGGACCGACCGGGTTCCAAGAGACCCAGTACTTC
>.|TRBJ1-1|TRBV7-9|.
CASRMGGRDTEAFF
TGTGCCAGCAGAATGGGGGGCCGGGACACTGAAGCTTTCTTT
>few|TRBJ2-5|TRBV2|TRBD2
CASSPRGGGEKTQYF
TGTGCCAGCAGTCCCCGCGGCGGGGGGGAAAAGACCCAGTACTTC
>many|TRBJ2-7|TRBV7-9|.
CASSQAGSYEQYF
TGTGCCAGCAGCCAAGCGGGTTCCTACGAGCAGTACTTC
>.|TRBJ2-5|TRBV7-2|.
CASSLEPENQYF
TGTGCCAGCAGCTTAGAGCCGGAGAATCAGTACTTC